This T cell receptor (beta chain) stems from a study of monozygotic twins with inflammatory bowel disease. TCRdb re-analyzed the 5' RACE reads; it lists each CDR3 protein once, without DNA. The sample features about 450,000 distinct CDR3 sequences, with about 2.3% in its top ten. This CDR3 comprises 14 residues. Germline CDR1 LGHDT, CDR2 YNNKEL (reference sequence). V is TRBV3-1 and J is TRBJ1-6; the TRBD1 assignment by TCRdb is unverifiable without DNA. The source material was blood. This clonotype originated in a human donor with ulcerative colitis or Crohn's disease, or a healthy co-twin of an affected twin (not recorded which). CDR3 loop: CASSQKGASSPLHF.